The 15 T cell receptor beta chains below come from one sample, sequenced in a study of blood T cell repertoires in COVID-19. Sequenced by immunoSEQ multiplex PCR; TCRdb stores in-frame clones only, minus some. The sample includes about 140,000 clones, just over 85% seen only once; the top ten take 1.5%. The sample consisted of peripheral blood. The source is a woman aged 55-75 years with acute or convalescent COVID-19.

The chain is built from TRBV6-2 or TRBV6-3 and TRBJ1-5; D is ambiguous. CDR1 and CDR2 from the germline V gene are MNHEY and SVGEGT. The V and J ends lost 3 bases and 4 bases respectively, with 10 bases between them. This CDR3 contains 14 residues. Written as DNA, the CDR3 is TGTGCCAGCAGTTATGGTTCTATGAATCAGCCCCAGCATTTT. It specifies CASSYGSMNQPQHF.

The chain links TRBV12-3 or TRBV12-4 to TRBJ1-2; maybe TRBD1 (5 bases). The CDR3 contains 12 residues. Trimming took off 6 bases at V and 3 bases at J, with 8 bases between the two ends. CDR3 coding DNA: TGTGCCAGCAGGTGGGGGGACTATGGCTACACCTTC. Translation gives CASRWGDYGYTF.

The chain employs TRBV3-1 (or the pseudogene TRBV3-2) and TRBJ2-1; D ambiguous. The CDR3 runs 12 residues. V dropped 0 bases and J dropped 9 bases, with 6 bases sitting between them. Germline V CDR1 and CDR2: LGHDT, YNNKEL (reference sequence). Here the CDR3 DNA reads TGTGCCAGCAGCCAAGATATCGGTGAGCAGTTCTTC. Translating it yields CASSQDIGEQFF.

This clone was seen just once. J is TRBJ1-2 and V is TRBV27, with D possibly TRBD1 on 6 matching bases. Trimming removed 4 bases from V and 3 bases from J, with 12 bases in between. CDR1 is MNHEY, CDR2 SMNVEV, per germline (reference sequence). The CDR3 runs to 14 residues. The CDR3 DNA sequence: TGTGCCAGCAGTTCAACGACAGGACACTATGGCTACACCTTC. Its translation is CASSSTTGHYGYTF.

This rearrangement joins TRBV6-5 to TRBJ1-3; D may be TRBD1 (6 bases). V dropped 8 bases and J dropped 10 bases, with 18 bases sitting between them. Germline assignment: CDR1 MNHEY and CDR2 SVGAGI. This CDR3 is built from 13 residues. CDR3 DNA: TGTGCCAGCCAAGGGGGTCTAGTAAAAACCATATATTTT. This codes for CASQGGLVKTIYF.

The CDR3, as DNA: TGTGCCAGCAGGCTACGCAATGAGCAGTTCTTC. This codes for CASRLRNEQFF. This chain links TRBV27 with TRBJ2-1; D unresolved. The V end was cut by 6 bases, the J end by 6 bases, with 6 bases between. This CDR3 comprises 11 residues. CDR1 and CDR2 from the germline V gene are MNHEY and SMNVEV (reference sequence).

V is TRBV2 and J is TRBJ2-7; D call uncertain. CDR3 length equals 12 residues. Trimming shortened V by 4 bases and J by 1 base, and 5 bases separated the two germline ends. CDR1 and CDR2 (germline): SNHLY, FYNNEI. Here the CDR3 DNA reads TGTGCCAGCAGTGCGCAGTCCTACGAGCAGTACTTC. This gives the protein CASSAQSYEQYF.

V gene TRBV7-6 combines with J gene TRBJ2-3; D is perhaps TRBD1 (6 bases). The CDR3 totals 14 residues. CDR1 SGHVS and CDR2 FNYEAQ come from the germline V gene. Trimming removed 4 bases from V and 4 bases from J, with 12 bases in between. The CDR3 region has the DNA TGTGCCAGCAGCTCGGGACACAGCGCAGATACGCAGTATTTT. Its translation: CASSSGHSADTQYF.

The rearrangement joins TRBV6-5 to TRBJ2-1; TRBD2 might be the D (5 bases). Between the trimmed V and J ends, which lost 0 bases and 2 bases, there was a span of 11 bases. Germline-derived CDR1 and CDR2 are MNHEY and SVGAGI. This CDR3 has 16 residues. The CDR3 DNA follows: TGTGCCAGCAGTTACTCAACGGGGTCCCCCTACAATGAGCAGTTCTTC. Translating gives CASSYSTGSPYNEQFF.

Notes on this clone: Sequence at one end of the junction differs from germline and may be a read error. The V gene is TRBV5-1, the J gene TRBJ2-1; TRBD1 agrees at 7 bases. The CDR3 runs 16 residues. Germline assignment: CDR1 SGHRS and CDR2 YFSETQ. The CDR3 sequence: CARSLGAGRGYNEQFF. The CDR3 region has the DNA TGCGCCCGCAGCCTGGGGGCGGGCAGGGGGTACAATGAGCAGTTCTTC.

This clone appeared once. The V call is TRBV6-5, the J call TRBJ2-1; 10 bases are a match to TRBD2. Germline V lookup: CDR1 MNHEY, CDR2 SVGAGI. The CDR3 is made up of 15 amino acids. V dropped 8 bases and J dropped 5; count of bases not matched to a gene: 9. The CDR3 spells CASFFGLAGDNEQFF. The DNA of the CDR3 is TGTGCCAGCTTTTTCGGGCTAGCGGGGGACAATGAGCAGTTCTTC.

The chain links TRBV15 to TRBJ2-2; D not resolved. V lost 0 bases and J 7 bases, leaving 12 bases between the germline ends. In germline, CDR1 is LNHNV, CDR2 YYDKDF (reference sequence). The CDR3 is 15 residues long. CDR3 protein: CATSRDGGEDGELFF. The CDR3 DNA reads TGTGCCACCAGCAGAGATGGTGGAGAGGACGGGGAGCTGTTTTTT.

The chain joins TRBV5-1 to TRBJ2-5; 7 bases match TRBD2. Trimming removed 0 bases from V and 4 bases from J; junction bases left unmatched: 12. Germline CDR1 reads SGHRS; CDR2 reads YFSETQ. This CDR3 has 17 residues. The DNA for the CDR3 is TGCGCCAGCAGCTTGGTTTCGCGGCAGTCTAGCGGAGAGACCCAGTACTTC. The encoded protein is CASSLVSRQSSGETQYF.

This clone was recorded a few times. The V call is TRBV7-8, the J call TRBJ2-7; 8 nucleotides match TRBD2. With V trimmed by 2 bases and J by 2 bases, 17 bases remained unmatched. Germline CDR1 and CDR2: SGHVS and FQNEAQ. This CDR3 spans 19 amino acids. CDR3: CASSLTLGGGPQTTYEQYF. CDR3 coding DNA: TGTGCCAGCAGCTTAACGTTGGGCGGGGGGCCACAAACGACCTACGAGCAGTACTTC.

The chain uses TRBV30 and TRBJ1-2; unclear D gene. The CDR3 consists of 12 residues. Germline V CDR1 and CDR2: GTSNPN, SVGIG (reference sequence). Trimming pared 2 bases from V and 7 bases from J, leaving 11 bases between. CDR3 nucleotide sequence: TGTGCCTGGAGTACCCAAGCGGTTGGCTACACCTTC. It specifies CAWSTQAVGYTF.